A selection of T cell receptor beta chains follows, all from one sample in a study of cytotoxic CD8 clonotypes in ibrutinib-treated CLL. Here immunoSEQ multiplex PCR was the method, and the copy in TCRdb shows in-frame clones only, minus some. This repertoire shows roughly 170,000 clones, roughly 80% found once; its top ten account for about 4.5%. This material consisted of PBMCs, taken after 24 months of ibrutinib treatment. All receptors derive from a human donor with chronic lymphocytic leukemia. The CDR3 runs from the conserved cysteine through the conserved F or W. Fields, in order: J gene, clone size, V gene, D gene, CDR3 DNA, CDR3 protein. D genes are given only for firm matches. Clone size appears in some rows only: once, few, many, or a class for an expanded clone.

TRBJ2-7 NA TRBV18 NA TGTGCCAGCTCACCCCCCAACGACCCAAGAGAGGCCTTC CASSPPNDPREAF
TRBJ1-1 NA TRBV11-3 NA TGTGCCAGCCGCCGAGTTGGGAGGGACACTGAAGCTTTCTTT CASRRVGRDTEAFF
TRBJ2-5 NA TRBV6-1 NA TGTGCCAGCAGCGAGCGGGCCCCCCGGGAGACCCAGTACTTC CASSERAPRETQYF
TRBJ1-5 NA TRBV4-1 NA TGCGCCAGCAGCCAACAGGGGCAGCAGCCCCAGCATTTT CASSQQGQQPQHF
TRBJ1-1 NA TRBV28 TRBD1 TGTGCCAGCAGTCGAGGGGGCCAGTTTAACACTGAAGCTTTCTTT CASSRGGQFNTEAFF
TRBJ1-4 NA TRBV11-1 NA TGTGCCAGCAGCCCCTCTTGGGCAGTCTCCGAAAAACTGTTTTTT CASSPSWAVSEKLFF
TRBJ2-3 NA TRBV5-1 TRBD1 TGCGCCAGCAGCTCGGGACAGGGCCCCACGCAGTATTTT CASSSGQGPTQYF
TRBJ2-1 NA TRBV6-1 NA TGTGCCAGCAGTGAATTTCCTAAGGGTGAGCAGTTCTTC CASSEFPKGEQFF
TRBJ1-1 NA TRBV27 NA TGTGCCAGCAGTTTAGGCATGAACACTGAAGCTTTCTTT CASSLGMNTEAFF
TRBJ2-7 NA TRBV4-2 TRBD1 TGTGCCAGCAGCACCCGGACAGGGAGTAACGAGCAGTACTTC CASSTRTGSNEQYF
TRBJ1-5 few TRBV6-4 NA TGTGCCAGCAGTGTGTCTGCTAGCAATCAGCCCCAGCATTTT CASSVSASNQPQHF
TRBJ2-3 NA TRBV28 TRBD2 TGTGCCAGCAGCCGGACTAGCGGGACCGTAGATACGCAGTATTTT CASSRTSGTVDTQYF
TRBJ2-7 NA TRBV4-1 NA TGCGCCAGCAGCCAAGGACAGATCAACTCCTACGAGCAGTACTTC CASSQGQINSYEQYF
TRBJ2-1 once TRBV2 TRBD2 TGTGCCAGCAGTGTGCGGGGGGCCTCCTACAATGAGCAGTTCTTC CASSVRGASYNEQFF
TRBJ2-5 NA TRBV7-9 NA TGTGCCAGCAGGACTCTTGTTCGAGAGACCCAGTACTTC CASRTLVRETQYF
TRBJ2-7 NA TRBV9 NA TGTGCCAGCAGCGTAGATGTGCGGGATAGCTACGAGCAGTACTTC CASSVDVRDSYEQYF
TRBJ2-3 NA TRBV9 NA TGTGCCAGCAGCTCGACACCAGGATCAGATACGCAGTATTTT CASSSTPGSDTQYF
TRBJ2-7 NA TRBV28 NA TGTGCCAGCAGACGTGGGCAGGGTTACAACGAGCAGTACTTC CASRRGQGYNEQYF
TRBJ1-2 NA TRBV19 TRBD1 TGTGCCACCAAACAGGGGCACTATGGCTACACCTTC CATKQGHYGYTF
TRBJ1-1 few TRBV28 NA TGTGCCAGCAGGATTGGGGGTGTAGAGACTGAAGCTTTCTTT CASRIGGVETEAFF
TRBJ1-2 NA TRBV18 NA TGTGCCAGCTCCATTCGGGACACGATTAACTATGGCTACACCTTC CASSIRDTINYGYTF
TRBJ2-1 NA TRBV9 NA TGTGCCAGCAGCCCCCGCAGGGGGGGTTACAATGAGCAGTTCTTC CASSPRRGGYNEQFF
TRBJ1-1 NA TRBV5-8 NA TGTGCCAGCAGCTTAGTGGCAGTGAACACTGAAGCTTTCTTT CASSLVAVNTEAFF
TRBJ1-1 NA TRBV4-1 TRBD1 TGCGCCAGCAGACAAACAGGGGCCAACACTGAAGCTTTCTTT CASRQTGANTEAFF
TRBJ2-7 NA TRBV11-2 NA TGTGCCAGCAGCTTCCATGGACTGCACTCCTACGAGCAGTACTTC CASSFHGLHSYEQYF
TRBJ2-5 NA TRBV21-1 NA TGTGCCACCACCCCCAACCAAGAGACCCAGTACTTC CATTPNQETQYF
TRBJ1-1 NA TRBV2 NA TGTGCCAGCAGTGAGTCGCGAGCCGACACTGAAGCTTTCTTT CASSESRADTEAFF
TRBJ1-2 NA TRBV6-4 NA TGTGCCAGCAGTCCCGGACCTGGAAACTATGGCTACACCTTC CASSPGPGNYGYTF